What follows are 30 T cell receptor beta chains derived from one specimen sequenced in a study of cytomegalovirus exposure and HLA in healthy donors listed by TCRdb under 2017. The library was generated by the immunoSEQ multiplex PCR assay. A mixture of 60 forward primers for TCR Vbeta segments and 13 reverse primers for TCR Jbeta segments was used in the multiplex PCR. Drawn from immuneACCESS, this table holds only the in-frame rearrangements with V and J called that TCRdb kept. Clones are partly lost; checked studies trace under half to an unresolved V gene and leave the rest unexplained. The sample has around 99,000 clones on record, roughly 63% of them singletons. The ten largest make up under 8% of the sample. The sample taken for sequencing was PBMCs. Receptors were obtained from a woman younger than 45 in good health and CMV-seronegative.

This chain uses TRBV6-5 with TRBJ1-1; TRBD1 aligns across 7 bases. Germline trimming cut 5 bases from V and 0 bases from J; bases unmatched to any gene: 3. The CDR3 is made up of 14 amino acids. Germline V gene sequence: CDR1 MNHEY, CDR2 SVGAGI. The CDR3 loop reads CASSRQGLNTEAFF. DNA of the CDR3: TGTGCCAGCAGTCGACAGGGCTTGAACACTGAAGCTTTCTTT.

This chain connects TRBV7-2 to TRBJ1-2; 8 bases are shared with TRBD1. The germline V gene has CDR1 SGHTA and CDR2 FQGNSA. Trimming removed 4 bases from V and 8 bases from J; junction bases left unmatched: 15. This CDR3 is 16 amino acids long. CDR3 in amino acids: CASSWAMGGQGAGYTF. In DNA form, the CDR3 reads TGTGCCAGCAGCTGGGCAATGGGTGGGCAGGGGGCGGGCTACACCTTC.

V and J are TRBV29-1 and TRBJ1-5, with D possibly being TRBD1 (6 bases). V lost 7 bases to trimming and J lost 6 bases, with 16 bases between them. The CDR3 has 13 amino acids. Germline CDR1 reads SQVTM; CDR2 reads ANQGSEA. The CDR3 spells CSAKTIQGQPQHF. The CDR3 DNA reads TGCAGCGCCAAGACAATACAGGGTCAGCCCCAGCATTTT.

The V gene is TRBV7-9, the J gene TRBJ2-1, with 7 positions matching TRBD2. V trimming: 4 bases; J trimming: 10 bases; junction bases outside the gene matches: 13. Germline V gene sequence: CDR1 SEHNR, CDR2 FQNEAQ (reference sequence). The CDR3 is made up of 15 amino acids. The DNA of the CDR3 is TGTGCCAGCAGCTCCCTGGGCGGGAGAGTGGGAGAGCAGTTCTTC. Protein product: CASSSLGGRVGEQFF.

Concerning this clone itself: The same CDR3 is also encoded by other DNA sequences in this sample. V gene TRBV7-8 combines with J gene TRBJ1-3, with TRBD1 as a possible D gene (6 bases). CDR1 and CDR2 from the germline V gene are SGHVS and FQNEAQ. The ends were cut back, 5 bases at V and 1 base at J, with 15 bases in the middle. This CDR3 spans 16 amino acids. As DNA, the CDR3 is TGTGCCAGCAGCCCCACGGGACATTTTTCTGGAAACACCATATATTTT. Its protein is CASSPTGHFSGNTIYF.

This chain uses TRBV7-2 with TRBJ2-1; D not certain. With 3 bases removed from V and 0 bases from J, the gap between germline ends came to 15 bases. Germline V gene lookup returns CDR1 SGHTA and CDR2 FQGNSA. The CDR3 covers 17 residues. The CDR3 loop reads CASSFFPRKSSYNEQFF. In DNA form, the CDR3 reads TGTGCCAGCAGCTTTTTTCCTCGTAAGAGCTCCTACAATGAGCAGTTCTTC.

The chain couples TRBV6-5 to TRBJ1-1; D might be TRBD1 (5 bases). This CDR3 region has 15 residues. Trimming removed 2 bases at V and 3 bases at J, with 13 bases between. The germline CDR1 and CDR2 sequences are MNHEY and SVGAGI. The DNA of the CDR3 is TGTGCCAGCAGTTACAGCTACAGGTTGGACACTGAAGCTTTCTTT. Encoded protein: CASSYSYRLDTEAFF.

The CDR3 DNA sequence: TGTGCCAGCAGCCCTAAGACTAGCGGGGGGGCGACCGGGGAGCTGTTTTTT. Amino acids: CASSPKTSGGATGELFF. V usage is TRBV5-4 and J usage is TRBJ2-2; 14 positions match TRBD2. CDR3 size: 17 residues. The junction had 7 bases not matched to a gene; V was cut back by 4 bases and J by 5 bases. Per germline, CDR1 SGHNT and CDR2 YYREEE (reference sequence).

The J gene is TRBJ2-1, the V gene TRBV10-2, with D possibly being TRBD2 (6 bases). CDR3 length: 12 amino acids. Germline V gene data show CDR1 as WSHSY and CDR2 as SAAADI. V was cut by 8 bases and J by 1 base, with 6 bases left in between. The DNA of the CDR3 is TGCGCCAGCGGGGGGTCCTACAATGAGCAGTTCTTC. This translates into CASGGSYNEQFF.

The genes are TRBV4-1 and TRBJ2-7; 16 bases are a match to TRBD2. V dropped 0 bases and J dropped 0; count of bases not matched to a gene: 11. CDR1 and CDR2 from the germline V gene are MGHRA and YSYEKL. The CDR3 length is 21 residues. The CDR3 DNA reads as TGCGCCAGCAGCCAAGAGGGGACTAGCGGGAGGGCCTTTTTCGCCTCCTACGAGCAGTACTTC. Protein product: CASSQEGTSGRAFFASYEQYF.

J is TRBJ1-2 and V is TRBV12-5; no clear D gene. The V and J ends lost 0 bases and 4 bases respectively, with 12 bases between them. The CDR3 is 15 amino acids. CDR1 is LGHNT, CDR2 FRNRAP, per germline. The CDR3 loop is CASGLVPEVGYGYTF. In nucleotides, the CDR3 is TGTGCTAGTGGTTTGGTCCCTGAGGTAGGCTATGGCTACACCTTC.

The chain is built from TRBV5-6 and TRBJ1-1; TRBD1 is a possible D gene (5 bases). The CDR3 is 15 residues long. Germline assignment: CDR1 SGHDT and CDR2 YYEEEE. V was pared by 4 bases and J by 4 bases, with 17 bases between. In nucleotides, the CDR3 is TGTGCCAGCAGCCACCGGACAAGATGGGGCACTGAAGCTTTCTTT. This gives the protein CASSHRTRWGTEAFF.

The chain combines TRBV5-1 with TRBJ1-1; TRBD1 agrees at 7 bases. CDR3 size: 14 residues. With V trimmed by 0 bases and J by 5 bases, 4 bases remained unmatched. In germline, CDR1 is SGHRS, CDR2 YFSETQ. The CDR3 DNA reads as TGCGCCAGCAGCTTGGACGGGACAGTTACTGAAGCTTTCTTT. This sequence encodes CASSLDGTVTEAFF.

This chain joins TRBV7-2 and TRBJ1-2; D may be TRBD1 (6 bases). Germline lookup yields CDR1 SGHTA and CDR2 FQGNSA. The CDR3 is made up of 15 amino acids. Deletions cut 0 bases from V and 8 bases from J, with 16 bases between. This CDR3 is CASSLAGAAGLGYTF. Here the CDR3 DNA reads TGTGCCAGCAGCTTAGCGGGGGCGGCCGGGCTAGGCTACACCTTC.

The rearrangement links TRBV10-3 to TRBJ2-7; D perhaps matches TRBD1 (5 bases). V was trimmed by 6 bases and J by 1 base, leaving 7 bases between them. CDR3 size: 12 residues. Germline assignment: CDR1 ENHRY and CDR2 SYGVKD. The CDR3 DNA reads TGTGCCATCAGACAGGAGTCCTACGAGCAGTACTTC. It codes for CAIRQESYEQYF.

The chain employs TRBV5-6 and TRBJ1-2, with D perhaps TRBD1 (6 bases). CDR1 is SGHDT and CDR2 is YYEEEE in the germline V gene. CDR3 length equals 13 residues. Trimming cost V 1 base and J 5 bases, with 9 bases left between them. CDR3 in amino acids: CASSLRQVYGYTF. CDR3 DNA: TGTGCCAGCAGCTTGAGACAGGTTTATGGCTACACCTTC.

V and J are TRBV4-1 and TRBJ2-7; a weak D match, TRBD2 (5 bases). V lost 4 bases and J 1 base, leaving 11 bases between the germline ends. This CDR3 has 14 amino acids. Germline V CDR1 and CDR2: MGHRA, YSYEKL. The CDR3 loop is CASSPPSGSYEQYF. CDR3 DNA sequence: TGCGCCAGCAGCCCACCGTCGGGATCCTACGAGCAGTACTTC.

The genes are TRBV10-3 and TRBJ2-3; 12 positions match TRBD2. The CDR3 has 15 amino acids. CDR1 ENHRY and CDR2 SYGVKD come from the germline V gene. V shed 4 bases and J 6 bases; nucleotides not matched to a gene: 5. The CDR3 loop is CAISGLAGVADTQYF. The CDR3 nucleotides read TGTGCCATCAGTGGACTAGCGGGAGTGGCGGATACGCAGTATTTT.

The chain combines TRBV7-9 with TRBJ2-2; the D gene is possibly TRBD1 (6 bases). The germline V gene has CDR1 SEHNR and CDR2 FQNEAQ (reference sequence). The ends were cut back, 5 bases at V and 1 base at J, with 11 bases in the middle. This CDR3 is built from 15 residues. CDR3 sequence reads: CASSEGGRNTGELFF. Written as DNA, the CDR3 is TGTGCCAGCAGCGAAGGGGGTCGGAACACCGGGGAGCTGTTTTTT.

This CDR3 is CASSELGVHIYF. The CDR3 DNA reads TGTGCCAGCAGTGAATTGGGCGTCCACATATATTTT. V usage is TRBV6-1 and J usage is TRBJ1-3; no reliable D call. The V gene lost 2 bases and the J gene lost 12 bases, with 11 bases spanning the gap. Germline lookup yields CDR1 MNHNS and CDR2 SASEGT. The CDR3 extends over 12 amino acids.

The chain has TRBV9 and TRBJ1-3; D is uncertain. The CDR3 sequence is 16 residues long. The V gene's germline CDR1 is SGDLS and CDR2 YYNGEE. The V gene lost 0 bases and the J gene lost 0 bases, with 10 bases spanning the gap. CDR3 protein: CASSVVARSSGNTIYF. The CDR3, as DNA: TGTGCCAGCAGCGTAGTAGCACGGTCCTCTGGAAACACCATATATTTT.

The CDR3 sequence is CSVVQGMNTEAFF. The CDR3 bases are TGCAGCGTTGTGCAGGGGATGAACACTGAAGCTTTCTTT. V and J are TRBV29-1 and TRBJ1-1, with D tentatively TRBD1 (6 bases). The CDR3 consists of 13 residues. Trimming shortened V by 4 bases and J by 0 bases, and 9 bases separated the two germline ends. CDR1 and CDR2 (germline): SQVTM, ANQGSEA.

The chain couples TRBV13 to TRBJ2-2; perhaps TRBD1 as D (7 bases). This CDR3 is built from 15 residues. Trimming left V 3 bases short and J 4 bases short, with 12 bases between. CDR1 is PRHDT and CDR2 is FYEKMQ in the germline V gene (reference sequence). The CDR3, as DNA: TGTGCCAGCAGCTTCTCAGGGGGGCCCACCGGGGAGCTGTTTTTT. Translating it yields CASSFSGGPTGELFF.

Note on this clone: The junction departs from germline at one end; a sequencing error may be responsible. This chain joins TRBV18 and TRBJ1-2; 10 nucleotides agree with TRBD1. The CDR3 contains 16 residues. Germline V gene sequence: CDR1 KGHSH, CDR2 LQKENI. The CDR3 reads CASSAPIGTGDPGYTF. Written as DNA, the CDR3 is TGTGCCAGCTCAGCACCCATCGGGACAGGGGACCCTGGCTACACCTTC. Together with reference TRBV18 and TRBJ1-2, the CDR3 gives the full variable domain: NAGVMQNPRHLVRRRGQEARLRCSPMKGHSHVYWYRQLPEEGLKFMVYLQKENIIDESGMPKERFSAEFPKEGPSILRIQQVVRGDSAAYFCASSAPIGTGDPGYTFGSGTRLTVV.

This chain uses TRBV7-9 with TRBJ2-2; 9 positions match TRBD2. CDR3 size: 16 residues. CDR1 SEHNR and CDR2 FQNEAQ come from the germline V gene (reference sequence). V trimming: 2 bases; J trimming: 2 bases; junction bases outside the gene matches: 3. This CDR3 reads CASSLKLAGNTGELFF. The DNA of the CDR3 is TGTGCCAGCAGCTTAAAGCTAGCGGGAAACACCGGGGAGCTGTTTTTT.

The chain couples TRBV18 to TRBJ1-2; D is unresolved. Looked up from germline, CDR1 is KGHSH and CDR2 is LQKENI. This CDR3 has 12 residues. Trimming stripped 2 bases from V and 6 bases from J, with 7 bases between. The CDR3 DNA is TGTGCCAGCTCACCAATGAGGGATGGCTACACCTTC. This translates into CASSPMRDGYTF.

This clone was seen once. V and J are TRBV14 and TRBJ2-5; D may be TRBD2 (6 bases). Trimming removed 1 base from V and 3 bases from J, with 12 bases in between. The V gene's germline CDR1 is SGHDN and CDR2 FVKESK. This CDR3 contains 15 residues. The CDR3 here is CASSQVGRREETQYF. The DNA of the CDR3 is TGTGCCAGCAGCCAAGTTGGTAGGAGGGAAGAGACCCAGTACTTC.

CDR3 amino acids: CASSPRGTGNTEAFF. As DNA, the CDR3 is TGTGCCAGCTCACCACGGGGGACAGGGAACACTGAAGCTTTCTTT. This chain uses TRBV18 with TRBJ1-1, with TRBD1 matching over 8 bases. The CDR3 has 15 amino acids. Trimming took 1 base from V and 1 from J; bases not matched to a gene: 2. Per the germline V gene, CDR1 is KGHSH and CDR2 is LQKENI. Full variable domain (remainder filled in from reference TRBV18 and TRBJ1-1): NAGVMQNPRHLVRRRGQEARLRCSPMKGHSHVYWYRQLPEEGLKFMVYLQKENIIDESGMPKERFSAEFPKEGPSILRIQQVVRGDSAAYFCASSPRGTGNTEAFFGQGTRLTVV.

The chain joins TRBV6-1 to TRBJ2-1, with 14 bases matching TRBD2. Germline CDR1 is MNHNS and CDR2 is SASEGT. V lost 6 bases, J lost 9 bases, and 7 bases stayed unmatched. The CDR3 spans 15 residues. The CDR3 region is CASSPGLAGGGEQFF. In DNA form, the CDR3 reads TGTGCCAGCAGCCCCGGACTAGCGGGAGGAGGTGAGCAGTTCTTC.

The CDR3 loop is CASSNGASGAPSTDTQYF. The CDR3 DNA is TGTGCCAGTAGTAACGGGGCTAGCGGGGCCCCGAGCACAGATACGCAGTATTTT. The chain carries TRBV19 and TRBJ2-3, with 9 bases aligning to TRBD2. Unmatched junction bases numbered 11, after V lost 4 bases and J lost 0 bases. CDR3 length equals 18 residues. Germline V gene data show CDR1 as LNHDA and CDR2 as SQIVND (reference sequence).